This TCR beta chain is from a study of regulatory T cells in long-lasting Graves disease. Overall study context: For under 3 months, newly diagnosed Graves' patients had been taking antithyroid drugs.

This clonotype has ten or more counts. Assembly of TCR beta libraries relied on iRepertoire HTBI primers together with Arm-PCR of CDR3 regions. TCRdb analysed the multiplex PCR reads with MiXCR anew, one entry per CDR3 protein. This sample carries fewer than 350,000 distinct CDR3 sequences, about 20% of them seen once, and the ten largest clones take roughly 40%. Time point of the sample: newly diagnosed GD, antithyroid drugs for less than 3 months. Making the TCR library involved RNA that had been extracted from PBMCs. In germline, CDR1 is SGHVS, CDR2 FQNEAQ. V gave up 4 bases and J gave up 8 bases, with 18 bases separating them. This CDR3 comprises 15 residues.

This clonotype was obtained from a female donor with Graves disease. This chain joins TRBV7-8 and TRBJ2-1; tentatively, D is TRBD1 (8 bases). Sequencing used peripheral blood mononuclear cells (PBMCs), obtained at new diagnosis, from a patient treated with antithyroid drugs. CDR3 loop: CASSSYRGRDYEQFF. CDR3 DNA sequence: TGTGCCAGCAGCTCATACAGGGGGAGGGACTATGAGCAGTTCTTC.